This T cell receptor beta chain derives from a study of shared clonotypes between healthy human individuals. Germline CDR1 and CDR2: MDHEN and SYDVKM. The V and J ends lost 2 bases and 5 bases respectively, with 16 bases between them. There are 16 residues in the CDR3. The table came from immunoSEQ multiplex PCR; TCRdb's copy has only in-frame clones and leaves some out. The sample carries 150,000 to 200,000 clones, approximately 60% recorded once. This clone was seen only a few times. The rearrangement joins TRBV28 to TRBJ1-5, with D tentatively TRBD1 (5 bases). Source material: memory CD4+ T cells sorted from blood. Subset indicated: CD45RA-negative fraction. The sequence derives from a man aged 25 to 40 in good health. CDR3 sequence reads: CASSLRAGLGDQPQHF. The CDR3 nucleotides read TGTGCCAGCAGTTTACGGGCAGGGTTGGGTGATCAGCCCCAGCATTTT. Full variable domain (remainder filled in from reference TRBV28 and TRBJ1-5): DVKVTQSSRYLVKRTGEKVFLECVQDMDHENMFWYRQDPGLGLRLIYFSYDVKMKEKGDIPEGYSVSREKKERFSLILESASTNQTSMYLCASSLRAGLGDQPQHFGDGTRLSIL.